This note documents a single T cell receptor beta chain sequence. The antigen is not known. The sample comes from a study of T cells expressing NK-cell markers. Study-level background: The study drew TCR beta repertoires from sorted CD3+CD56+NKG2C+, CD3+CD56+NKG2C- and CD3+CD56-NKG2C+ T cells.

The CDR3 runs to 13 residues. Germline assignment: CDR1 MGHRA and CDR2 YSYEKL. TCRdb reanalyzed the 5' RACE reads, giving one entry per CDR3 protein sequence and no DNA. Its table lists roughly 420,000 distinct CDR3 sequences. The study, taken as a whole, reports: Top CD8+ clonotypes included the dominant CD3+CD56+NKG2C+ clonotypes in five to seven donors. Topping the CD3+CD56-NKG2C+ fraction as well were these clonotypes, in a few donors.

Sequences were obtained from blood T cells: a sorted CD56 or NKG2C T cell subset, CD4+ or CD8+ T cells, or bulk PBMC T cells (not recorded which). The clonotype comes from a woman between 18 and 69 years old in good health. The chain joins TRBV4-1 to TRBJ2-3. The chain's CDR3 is CASSQTFTDTQYF.